The 22 T cell receptor beta chains below come from one sample, sequenced in a study of tumor-infiltrating lymphocytes in primary liver carcinoma. The study co-extracted DNA and RNA from around 20-30 mg of unsorted bulk tissue. Researchers generated TCR beta cDNA from roughly 510 ng of total RNA, relying on a constant-region primer. Each TCR beta library was derived from three nested multiplex PCR rounds that employed slightly modified ARM-PCR. A C-beta reverse primer was combined with TRBV1-TRBV30 forward primers in the first two PCR rounds, and each round had approximately 10 cycles. Each CDR3 protein gets one entry after TCRdb re-called the multiplex PCR reads with MiXCR. The top ten hold about 40% of the sample, which has roughly 20,000 distinct CDR3 sequences, around 79% seen once. The sequenced sample was liver tumor tissue from sampling region 4. The subset denotes: tumor region T4, right-lateral pole. These receptors were taken from a woman aged 30 to 39 with primary liver carcinoma and hepatitis B virus infection.

This clonotype was counted once. Germline and junction disagree at one end, which may indicate a read error. The gene calls are TRBV4-3 and TRBJ2-3; D not certain. The CDR3 contains 18 residues. Germline CDR1 LGHNA, CDR2 YSLEER. The chain's CDR3 is CASNQSVWLGDPDNTQYF. The CDR3 DNA follows: TGCGCCAGCAACCAGTCGGTCTGGCTGGGTGATCCCGATAATACACAGTATTTT.

The rearrangement links TRBV11-3 to TRBJ2-1, with 10 bases aligning to TRBD2. There are 15 residues in the CDR3. The trim removed 2 bases at V and 4 bases at J, leaving 2 bases unmatched. Germline values: CDR1 SGHNT, CDR2 YENEEA. CDR3: CASSLLAGDYNEQFF. The CDR3 DNA follows: TGTGCCAGCAGCTTACTAGCGGGGGATTACAATGAGCAGTTCTTC.

This clonotype was detected only once. This chain joins TRBV11-2 and TRBJ2-1; D may be TRBD2 (6 bases). The V and J ends lost 3 bases and 9 bases respectively, with 21 bases between them. The length of the CDR3 is 16 residues. In germline, CDR1 is SGHAT, CDR2 FQNNGV. CDR3 amino acids: CASSLDNGLTMGEQFF. For the CDR3, the DNA is TGTGCCAGCAGCTTGGATAACGGACTAACTATGGGTGAGCAGTTCTTC. Full variable domain (remainder filled in from reference TRBV11-2 and TRBJ2-1): EAGVAQSPRYKIIEKRQSVAFWCNPISGHATLYWYQQILGQGPKLLIQFQNNGVVDDSQLPKDRFSAERLKGVDSTLKIQPAKLEDSAVYLCASSLDNGLTMGEQFFGPGTRLTVL.

With regard to this clonotype: A junction boundary mismatches the germline segment, possibly from a read error. The CDR3 coding sequence is TGTGTCAGTAAGCTTGGGGACGGCATCTCCTACAATGTGCAGTTCTTC. It encodes CVSKLGDGISYNVQFF. The chain uses TRBV12-3 or TRBV12-4 and TRBJ2-1; possibly TRBD1 or TRBD2 for D (5 bases each). The CDR3 has 16 residues.

This clonotype was seen only a few times. This is likely a read error, given that the CDR3 carries no conserved phenylalanine or tryptophan at its end. The rearrangement links TRBV4-1 to TRBJ1-2, with 8 bases matching TRBD1. V shed 0 bases and J 3 bases; nucleotides not matched to a gene: 6. The CDR3 covers 16 residues. Germline V gene data show CDR1 as MGHRA and CDR2 as YSYEKL. In nucleotides, the CDR3 is TGCGCCAGCAGCCAAGACCGGCAGGGGGCCGACTATGGCTACACCTAC. Encoded protein: CASSQDRQGADYGYTY.

A remark on this clonotype: A junction boundary mismatches the germline segment, possibly from a read error. This chain links TRBV5-6 with TRBJ2-4; D gene ambiguous. In germline, CDR1 is SGHDT, CDR2 YYEEEE. The CDR3 spans 15 residues. DNA for the CDR3: TGTGCCAGCAGCCAACGGGTGCTAACCAAAAACTTTCAGTACTTC. Its protein is CASSQRVLTKNFQYF.

The rearrangement joins TRBV29-1 to TRBJ2-5, with 7 bases lining up with TRBD1. CDR3 length: 12 amino acids. Trimming at V came to 3 bases and at J to 7 bases, leaving 5 bases not matched to a gene. Germline V gives CDR1 SQVTM, CDR2 ANQGSEA. For the CDR3, the DNA is TGCAGCGTTGAGGGACAGTGTGGGACCCAGTACTTC. This translates into CSVEGQCGTQYF.

Regarding this clonotype: One end of the junction fails to match germline, which may point to a read error. The rearrangement uses TRBV4-2 and TRBJ2-1; TRBD1 might be the D (5 bases). CDR1 and CDR2 from the germline V gene are LGHNA and YNFKEQ. The CDR3 contains 17 residues. The CDR3: CASSQDIGATVNNEQFF. In nucleotides, the CDR3 is TGTGCCAGTAGCCAAGATATCGGAGCGACAGTGAACAATGAGCAGTTCTTC.

As for this clonotype: The final CDR3 position lacks the conserved phenylalanine or tryptophan, pointing to a likely read error. This chain connects TRBV11-2 to TRBJ1-1; TRBD1 is a possible D gene (6 bases). Trimming pared 7 bases from V and 2 bases from J, leaving 32 bases between. The CDR3 totals 20 residues. The V gene's germline CDR1 is SGHAT and CDR2 FQNNGV. The CDR3 is CASNARERGCKRWSNTEAFS. CDR3 DNA sequence: TGTGCCAGCAACGCTCGGGAGAGGGGGTGCAAGAGGTGGAGTAACACTGAAGCTTTCTCT.

There are many counts of this clonotype. The gene calls are TRBV11-2 and TRBJ2-5; maybe TRBD2 (6 bases). V gave up 4 bases and J gave up 4 bases, with 10 bases separating them. The CDR3 is 13 residues long. Germline CDR1 reads SGHAT; CDR2 reads FQNNGV. This CDR3 is CASSSYSGETQYF. The CDR3 DNA reads as TGTGCCAGCAGCTCGTATAGCGGAGAGACCCAGTACTTC.

Details on this clonotype: One end of the junction does not line up with germline, which may come from a read error. The rearrangement joins TRBV29-1 to TRBJ2-1; no clear D. The germline gives CDR1 SQVTM, CDR2 ANQGSEA. The CDR3 totals 14 residues. This CDR3 is CSAVTRVSSNEQFF. The CDR3, as DNA: TGCAGCGCCGTGACACGAGTAAGTTCCAATGAGCAATTCTTC.

A note on this clonotype: The conserved phenylalanine or tryptophan normally closing the CDR3 is absent here, so this likely arose from a read error. The DNA is left out, because the CDR3 cannot be placed on it with certainty; the CDR3 is given as TCRdb lists it. Here the CDR3 reads CATSLAPRVTGELLL. The chain couples TRBV5-6 to TRBJ2-2. The CDR3 is 15 residues long, counting both termini. The germline V gene encodes CDR1 SGHDT and CDR2 YYEEEE.

With respect to this clonotype: One junction end disagrees with the germline gene, perhaps due to a read error. The gene calls are TRBV11-2 and TRBJ1-1; perhaps TRBD1 as D (6 bases). Germline CDR1 is SGHAT and CDR2 is FQNNGV. The CDR3 length is 20 residues. CDR3 bases: TGTGCCAGCAGCACTCGGGACATGGGGCACAAGAGGTGGAGTAACACTGAAGCTTTCTTC. Its protein product is CASSTRDMGHKRWSNTEAFF.

This clonotype came up a few times. This likely comes from a read error, as the CDR3 has no conserved phenylalanine or tryptophan at its end. The chain is built from TRBV6-1 and TRBJ2-7; D possibly corresponds to TRBD2 (5 bases). This CDR3 has 13 amino acids. Looked up from germline, CDR1 is MNHNS and CDR2 is SASEGT. DNA of the CDR3: TGTGCCAGCACCCGAATTACTGACTACGGGCAGTACTCC. It codes for CASTRITDYGQYS.

About this clonotype: The CDR3 carries no conserved terminal phenylalanine or tryptophan, so it likely arises from a read error. This chain joins TRBV7-9 and TRBJ2-3; D not resolved. The CDR3 runs to 16 residues. CDR1 is SEHNR and CDR2 is FQNEAQ in the germline V gene (reference sequence). Trimming shortened V by 4 bases and J by 0 bases, and 14 bases separated the two germline ends. The CDR3 nucleotides are TGTGCCAGCAGCTCGGCGCGAGGTGTTAGCACAGATACGCAGTATTAT. Translation: CASSSARGVSTDTQYY.

Note on this clonotype: The junction does not match germline at one end; this may be a read error. The CDR3 is CTSSLVTGSSYTEQFF. The DNA of the CDR3 is TGTACCAGCAGCTTAGTAACAGGGAGCTCCTACACTGAGCAGTTCTTC. This chain joins TRBV11-2 and TRBJ2-1; D is possibly TRBD1 (6 bases). The germline V gene encodes CDR1 SGHAT and CDR2 FQNNGV. The CDR3 is 16 amino acids.

This clonotype showed up just a few times. The chain is built from TRBV7-8 and TRBJ2-1, with TRBD1 matching over 10 bases. There are 16 residues in the CDR3. Looked up from germline, CDR1 is SGHVS and CDR2 is FQNEAQ. DNA of the CDR3: TGTGCTATCAGCCCCTTCGGGACAGGGGTTTACAATGAGCAGTTCTTC. Encoded protein: CAISPFGTGVYNEQFF.

The chain has TRBV29-1 and TRBJ1-1; D unclear. The CDR3 loop spans 12 amino acids. Germline assignment: CDR1 SQVTM and CDR2 ANQGSEA. Trimming left V 6 bases short and J 4 bases short, with 12 bases between. CDR3 DNA sequence: TGCAGCGTCGGGTCAAGGAGCACTGAAGCTTTCTTT. Its translation: CSVGSRSTEAFF.

J is TRBJ2-5 and V is TRBV4-1, with D hard to call. Germline V gives CDR1 MGHRA, CDR2 YSYEKL. The CDR3 sequence is 15 residues long. Trimming took off 1 base at V and 10 bases at J, with 19 bases between the two ends. CDR3 amino acids: CASSQGSIGQKIQYF. In DNA, the CDR3 is TGCGCCAGCAGCCAAGGTTCAATCGGCCAAAAGATCCAGTACTTC.

Regarding this clonotype: Lacking the conserved final phenylalanine or tryptophan, this CDR3 likely reflects a read error. The rearrangement joins TRBV11-2 to TRBJ2-3, with TRBD1 identical over 9 bases. CDR1 and CDR2 (germline): SGHAT, FQNNGV. CDR3 size: 17 residues. The CDR3, as DNA: TGTACCAGCAGCTTAGGGGGACAGGGATTTTTCAAAGGTACGCAGTATTAT. Translating gives CTSSLGGQGFFKGTQYY.

In the case of this clonotype: One junction end disagrees with the germline gene, perhaps due to a read error. The V gene is TRBV7-8, the J gene TRBJ2-7; tentative D call: TRBD1 (6 bases). The CDR3 consists of 14 residues. Looked up from germline, CDR1 is SGHVS and CDR2 is FQNEAQ. The CDR3 DNA reads TGTGTCAGCAGCTTAGATGCCGGACAGTACGAGCAGTACTTC. Its translation is CVSSLDAGQYEQYF.

Concerning this clonotype: This CDR3 fails to terminate in the conserved phenylalanine or tryptophan, so it likely reflects a read error. V is TRBV11-2 and J is TRBJ2-3; D may be TRBD1 (7 bases). Trimming removed 5 bases at V and 10 bases at J, with 25 bases between. Germline CDR1 reads SGHAT; CDR2 reads FQNNGV. The CDR3 loop spans 16 amino acids. In DNA form, the CDR3 reads TGTGCCAGCAGCCGGACGCGACAGGGAAGGGGAGGTGCGCAGTATTAT. Amino acid sequence: CASSRTRQGRGGAQYY.